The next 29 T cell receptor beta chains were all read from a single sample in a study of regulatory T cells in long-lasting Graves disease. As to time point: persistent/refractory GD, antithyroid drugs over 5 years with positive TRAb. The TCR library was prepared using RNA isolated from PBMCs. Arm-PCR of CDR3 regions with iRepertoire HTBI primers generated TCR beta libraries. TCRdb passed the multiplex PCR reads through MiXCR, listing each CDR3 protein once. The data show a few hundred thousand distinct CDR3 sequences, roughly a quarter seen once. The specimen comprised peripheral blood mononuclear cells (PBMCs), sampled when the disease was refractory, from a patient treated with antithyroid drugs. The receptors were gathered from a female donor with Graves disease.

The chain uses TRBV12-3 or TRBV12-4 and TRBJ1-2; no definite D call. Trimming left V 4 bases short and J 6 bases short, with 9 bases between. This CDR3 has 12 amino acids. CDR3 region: CASSSSGDGYTF. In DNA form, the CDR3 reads TGTGCCAGCAGTTCGTCGGGCGATGGCTACACCTTC.

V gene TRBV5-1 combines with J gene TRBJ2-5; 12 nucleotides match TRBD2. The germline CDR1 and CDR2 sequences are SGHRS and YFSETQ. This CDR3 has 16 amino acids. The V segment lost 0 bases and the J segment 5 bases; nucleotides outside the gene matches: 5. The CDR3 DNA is TGCGCCAGCAGCTTGGTACTAGCGGGAGGAGCGGAGACCCAGTACTTC. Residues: CASSLVLAGGAETQYF.

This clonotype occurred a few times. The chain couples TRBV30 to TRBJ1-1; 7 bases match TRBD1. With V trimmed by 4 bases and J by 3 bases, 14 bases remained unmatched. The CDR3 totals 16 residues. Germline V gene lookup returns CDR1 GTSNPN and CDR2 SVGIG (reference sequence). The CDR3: CAWTFPRGGGDTEAFF. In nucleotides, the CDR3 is TGTGCCTGGACCTTCCCACGAGGGGGCGGTGACACTGAAGCTTTCTTT.

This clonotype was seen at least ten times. CDR3 coding DNA: TGTGCCAGCAGTTTAGGTGGACACTCTTACGAGCAGTACTTC. It codes for CASSLGGHSYEQYF. V gene TRBV28 combines with J gene TRBJ2-7; D perhaps matches TRBD1 (5 bases). Trimming left V 2 bases short and J 4 bases short, with 12 bases between. Germline lookup yields CDR1 MDHEN and CDR2 SYDVKM. The CDR3 is 14 amino acids.

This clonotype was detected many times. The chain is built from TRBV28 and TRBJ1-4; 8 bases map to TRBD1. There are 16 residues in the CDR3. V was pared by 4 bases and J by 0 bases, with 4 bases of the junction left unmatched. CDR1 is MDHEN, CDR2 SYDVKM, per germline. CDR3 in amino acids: CASSYGQGTTNEKLFF. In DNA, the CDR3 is TGTGCCAGCAGTTATGGACAGGGTACAACTAATGAAAAACTGTTTTTT.

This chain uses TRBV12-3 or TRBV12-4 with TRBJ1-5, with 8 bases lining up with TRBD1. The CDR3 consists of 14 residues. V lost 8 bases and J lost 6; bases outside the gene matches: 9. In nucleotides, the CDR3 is TGTGCCAGCCGAGACAGGGGTGTATTTCAGCCCCAGCATTTT. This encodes CASRDRGVFQPQHF.

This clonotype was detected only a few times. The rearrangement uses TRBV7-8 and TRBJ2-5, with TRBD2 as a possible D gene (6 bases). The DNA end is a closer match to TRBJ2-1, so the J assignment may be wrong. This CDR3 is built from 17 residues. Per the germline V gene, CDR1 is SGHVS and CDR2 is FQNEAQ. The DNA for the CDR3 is TGTGCCAGCAGCCTAAGGGGTGGCGGGATCGGTACCAATGAGCAGTTCTTC. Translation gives CASSLRGGGIGTNEQFF.

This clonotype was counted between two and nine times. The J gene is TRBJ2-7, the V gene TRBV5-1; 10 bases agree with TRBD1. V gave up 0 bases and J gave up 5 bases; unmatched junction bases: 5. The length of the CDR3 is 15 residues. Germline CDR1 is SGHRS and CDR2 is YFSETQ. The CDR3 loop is CASSLGDRGLNEQYF. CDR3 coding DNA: TGCGCCAGCAGCTTGGGTGACAGGGGGCTAAACGAGCAGTACTTC.

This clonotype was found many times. CDR3 sequence reads: CASRPYPGLAGAIQETQYF. The CDR3 nucleotides are TGTGCCAGCAGGCCGTACCCGGGACTAGCGGGGGCGATCCAAGAGACCCAGTACTTC. The chain joins TRBV2 to TRBJ2-5; TRBD2 matches 14 bases. Germline V lookup: CDR1 SNHLY, CDR2 FYNNEI. The V and J ends lost 6 bases and 1 base, in that order; junction bases with no gene match: 13. The CDR3 contains 19 residues.

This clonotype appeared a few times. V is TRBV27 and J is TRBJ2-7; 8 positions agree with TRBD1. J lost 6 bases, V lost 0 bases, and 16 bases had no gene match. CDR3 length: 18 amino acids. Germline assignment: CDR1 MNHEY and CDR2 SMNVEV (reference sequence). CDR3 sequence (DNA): TGTGCCAGCAGTTTATCGGCCCCTGGGAGGACAGGGCTCTCCGAGCAGTACTTC. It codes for CASSLSAPGRTGLSEQYF.

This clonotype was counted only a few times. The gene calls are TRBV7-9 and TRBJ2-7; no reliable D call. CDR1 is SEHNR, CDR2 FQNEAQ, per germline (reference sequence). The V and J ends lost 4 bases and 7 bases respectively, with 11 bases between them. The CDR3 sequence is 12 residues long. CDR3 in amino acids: CASSYPEREQYF. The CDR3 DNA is TGTGCCAGCAGCTACCCCGAAAGGGAGCAGTACTTC.

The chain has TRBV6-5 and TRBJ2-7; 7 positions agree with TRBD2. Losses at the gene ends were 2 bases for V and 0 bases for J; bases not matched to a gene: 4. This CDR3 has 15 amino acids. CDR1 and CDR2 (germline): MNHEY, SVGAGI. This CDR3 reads CASSYRGLSSYEQYF. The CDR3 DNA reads TGTGCCAGCAGTTACAGGGGACTAAGCTCCTACGAGCAGTACTTC.

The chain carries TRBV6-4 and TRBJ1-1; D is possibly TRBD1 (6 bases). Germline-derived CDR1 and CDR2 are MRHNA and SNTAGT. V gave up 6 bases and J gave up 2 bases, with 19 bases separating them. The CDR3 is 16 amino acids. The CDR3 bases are TGTGCCAGCAGCTGGGGACATAAGCAGACAAACACTGAAGCTTTCTTT. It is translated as CASSWGHKQTNTEAFF.

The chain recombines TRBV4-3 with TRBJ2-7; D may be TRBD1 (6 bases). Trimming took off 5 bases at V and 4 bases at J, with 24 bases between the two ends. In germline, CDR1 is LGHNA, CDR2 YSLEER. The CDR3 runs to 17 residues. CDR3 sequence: CASSLRSSIGQNYEQYF. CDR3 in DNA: TGCGCCAGCAGCTTGAGGAGTAGTATTGGACAGAATTACGAGCAGTACTTC.

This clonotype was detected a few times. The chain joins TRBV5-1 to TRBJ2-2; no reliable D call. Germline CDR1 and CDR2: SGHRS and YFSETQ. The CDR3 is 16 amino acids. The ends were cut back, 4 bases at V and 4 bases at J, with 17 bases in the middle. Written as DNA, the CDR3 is TGCGCCAGCAGCCTAGGTAGGTTCGGACCCACCGGGGAGCTGTTTTTT. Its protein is CASSLGRFGPTGELFF.

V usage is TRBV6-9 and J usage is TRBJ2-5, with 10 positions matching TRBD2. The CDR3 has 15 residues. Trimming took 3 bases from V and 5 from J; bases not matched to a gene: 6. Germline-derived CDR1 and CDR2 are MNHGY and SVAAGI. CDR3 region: CASSYGLAGEETQYF. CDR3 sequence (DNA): TGTGCCAGCAGTTACGGGCTAGCGGGAGAGGAGACCCAGTACTTC.

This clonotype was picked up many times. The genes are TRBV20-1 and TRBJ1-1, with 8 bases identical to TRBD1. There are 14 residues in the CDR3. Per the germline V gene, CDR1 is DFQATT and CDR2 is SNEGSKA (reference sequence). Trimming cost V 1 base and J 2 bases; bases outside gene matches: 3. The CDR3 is CSARGGQGNTEAFF. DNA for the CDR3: TGCAGTGCTAGAGGAGGACAGGGAAACACTGAAGCTTTCTTT.

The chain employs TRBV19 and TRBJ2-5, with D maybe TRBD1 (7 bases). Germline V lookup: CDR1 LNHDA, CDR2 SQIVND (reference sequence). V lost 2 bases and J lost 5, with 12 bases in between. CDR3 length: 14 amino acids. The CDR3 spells CASSIQAGGETQYF. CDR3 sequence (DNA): TGTGCCAGTAGTATACAAGCAGGGGGGGAGACCCAGTACTTC. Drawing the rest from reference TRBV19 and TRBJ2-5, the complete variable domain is DGGITQSPKYLFRKEGQNVTLSCEQNLNHDAMYWYRQDPGQGLRLIYYSQIVNDFQKGDIAEGYSVSREKKESFPLTVTSAQKNPTAFYLCASSIQAGGETQYFGPGTRLLVL.

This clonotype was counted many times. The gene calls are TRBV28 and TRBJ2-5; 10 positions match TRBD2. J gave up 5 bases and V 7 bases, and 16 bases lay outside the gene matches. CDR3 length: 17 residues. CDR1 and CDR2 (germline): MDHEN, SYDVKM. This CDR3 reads CASKSGRADGLLETQYF. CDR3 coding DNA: TGTGCCAGCAAGAGCGGGAGGGCCGACGGATTATTGGAGACCCAGTACTTC. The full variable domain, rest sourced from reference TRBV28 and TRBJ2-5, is DVKVTQSSRYLVKRTGEKVFLECVQDMDHENMFWYRQDPGLGLRLIYFSYDVKMKEKGDIPEGYSVSREKKERFSLILESASTNQTSMYLCASKSGRADGLLETQYFGPGTRLLVL.

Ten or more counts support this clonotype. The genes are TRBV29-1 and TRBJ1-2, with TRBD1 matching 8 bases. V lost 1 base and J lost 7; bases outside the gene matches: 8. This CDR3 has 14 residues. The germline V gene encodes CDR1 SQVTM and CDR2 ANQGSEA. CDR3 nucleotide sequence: TGCAGCGTTGAAGCCACCCAGGGGGCTAGTGGCTACACCTTC. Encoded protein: CSVEATQGASGYTF. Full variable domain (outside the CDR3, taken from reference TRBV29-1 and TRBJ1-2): SAVISQKPSRDICQRGTSLTIQCQVDSQVTMMFWYRQQPGQSLTLIATANQGSEATYESGFVIDKFPISRPNLTFSTLTVSNMSPEDSSIYLCSVEATQGASGYTFGSGTRLTVV.

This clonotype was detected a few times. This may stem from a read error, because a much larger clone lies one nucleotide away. The CDR3 reads CAGSPGTGISYEQYF. CDR3 sequence (DNA): TGTGCCGGCAGTCCTGGGACAGGGATCTCCTACGAGCAGTACTTC. The chain joins TRBV28 to TRBJ2-7; 9 bases fit TRBD1. Germline V gene data show CDR1 as MDHEN and CDR2 as SYDVKM. The CDR3 is made up of 15 amino acids.

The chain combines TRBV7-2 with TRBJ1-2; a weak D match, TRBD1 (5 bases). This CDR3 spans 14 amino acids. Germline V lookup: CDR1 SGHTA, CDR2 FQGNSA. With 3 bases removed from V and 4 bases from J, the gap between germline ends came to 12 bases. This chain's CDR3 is CASSLGQNFYGYTF. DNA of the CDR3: TGTGCCAGCAGCTTGGGGCAGAATTTCTATGGCTACACCTTC.

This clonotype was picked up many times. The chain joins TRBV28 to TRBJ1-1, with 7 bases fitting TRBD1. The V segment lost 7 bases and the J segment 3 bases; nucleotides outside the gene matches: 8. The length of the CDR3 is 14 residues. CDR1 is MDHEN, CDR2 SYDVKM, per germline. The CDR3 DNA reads TGTGCCAGCAAGGTAGGGGGCGGACACACTGAAGCTTTCTTT. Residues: CASKVGGGHTEAFF. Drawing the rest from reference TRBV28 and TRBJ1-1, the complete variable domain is DVKVTQSSRYLVKRTGEKVFLECVQDMDHENMFWYRQDPGLGLRLIYFSYDVKMKEKGDIPEGYSVSREKKERFSLILESASTNQTSMYLCASKVGGGHTEAFFGQGTRLTVV.

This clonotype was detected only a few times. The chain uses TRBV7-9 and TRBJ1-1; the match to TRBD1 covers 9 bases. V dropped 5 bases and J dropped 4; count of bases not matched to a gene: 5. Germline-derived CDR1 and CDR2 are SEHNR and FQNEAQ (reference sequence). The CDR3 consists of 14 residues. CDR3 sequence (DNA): TGTGCCAGCAGCCCCTGGGACAGGGCCACTGAAGCTTTCTTT. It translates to CASSPWDRATEAFF.

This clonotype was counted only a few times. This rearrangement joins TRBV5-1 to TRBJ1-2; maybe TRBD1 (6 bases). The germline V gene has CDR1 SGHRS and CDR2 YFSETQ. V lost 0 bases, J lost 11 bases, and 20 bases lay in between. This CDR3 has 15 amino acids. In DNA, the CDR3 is TGCGCCAGCAGCTTGGCCAATGGGGGGGCGAACAAATACACCTTC. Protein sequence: CASSLANGGANKYTF.

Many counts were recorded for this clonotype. The CDR3 coding sequence is TGTGCCAGCAGCTTCAGGGGCGCGAGCTACGAGCAGTACTTC. It translates to CASSFRGASYEQYF. The rearrangement links TRBV5-6 to TRBJ2-7; D may be TRBD1 (6 bases). The CDR3 is 14 residues long. In germline, CDR1 is SGHDT, CDR2 YYEEEE. The germline V and J ends were trimmed by 2 bases and 3 bases, with 12 bases remaining between them.

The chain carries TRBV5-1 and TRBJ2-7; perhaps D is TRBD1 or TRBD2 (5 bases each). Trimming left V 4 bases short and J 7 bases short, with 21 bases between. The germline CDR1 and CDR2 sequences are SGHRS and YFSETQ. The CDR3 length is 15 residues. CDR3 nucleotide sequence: TGCGCCAGCAGCATTTCCGGGACCCTCGGTGAGGAGCAGTACTTC. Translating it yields CASSISGTLGEEQYF.

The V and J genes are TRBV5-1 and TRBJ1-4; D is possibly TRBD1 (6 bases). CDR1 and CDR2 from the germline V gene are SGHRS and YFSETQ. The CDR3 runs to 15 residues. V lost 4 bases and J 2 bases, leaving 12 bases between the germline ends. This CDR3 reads CASSNQGSTNEKLFF. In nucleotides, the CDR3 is TGCGCCAGCAGCAATCAGGGGAGTACTAATGAAAAACTGTTTTTT.

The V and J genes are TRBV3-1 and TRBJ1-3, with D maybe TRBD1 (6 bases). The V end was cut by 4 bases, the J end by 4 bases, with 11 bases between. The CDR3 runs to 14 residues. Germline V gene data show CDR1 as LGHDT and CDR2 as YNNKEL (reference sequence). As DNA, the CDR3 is TGTGCCAGCAGCCGAGCAGGGGCGGGAAACACCATATATTTT. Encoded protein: CASSRAGAGNTIYF. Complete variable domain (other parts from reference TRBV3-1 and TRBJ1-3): DTAVSQTPKYLVTQMGNDKSIKCEQNLGHDTMYWYKQDSKKFLKIMFSYNNKELIINETVPNRFSPKSPDKAHLNLHINSLELGDSAVYFCASSRAGAGNTIYFGEGSWLTVV.